Listed here are 18 T cell receptor beta chains from one sample, sequenced in a study of cytomegalovirus exposure and HLA in healthy donors. This PCR relied on a set of 60 Vbeta primers and 13 Jbeta primers. The table came from immunoSEQ multiplex PCR; TCRdb's copy has only in-frame clones and leaves some out. Among fewer than 200,000 clones listed, approximately 80% were seen once. Sequenced input: PBMCs. The source of these receptors is a male donor in good health and CMV-seropositive.

The gene calls are TRBV29-1 and TRBJ1-1; D might be TRBD1 (6 bases). With 7 bases removed from V and 11 bases from J, the gap between germline ends came to 17 bases. CDR1 SQVTM and CDR2 ANQGSEA come from the germline V gene. The length of the CDR3 is 11 residues. The CDR3 nucleotides are TGCAGCGGTCTCCAGGGGTCCGAGGCTTTCTTT. Translation gives CSGLQGSEAFF.

The chain joins TRBV2 to TRBJ2-7; a weak D match, TRBD1 (6 bases). V gave up 5 bases and J gave up 6 bases, with 11 bases separating them. The CDR3 runs to 12 residues. Germline CDR1 SNHLY, CDR2 FYNNEI. The DNA for the CDR3 is TGTGCCAGCAGTCTAACAGGGCTCGAGCAGTACTTC. This encodes CASSLTGLEQYF. The variable domain in full, completed from reference TRBV2 and TRBJ2-7, reads EPEVTQTPSHQVTQMGQEVILRCVPISNHLYFYWYRQILGQKVEFLVSFYNNEISEKSEIFDDQFSVERPDGSNFTLKIRSTKLEDSAMYFCASSLTGLEQYFGPGTRLTVT.

The genes are TRBV12-5 and TRBJ2-7, with D possibly matching TRBD1 (6 bases). This CDR3 is 13 amino acids long. V was cut by 5 bases and J by 5 bases, with 13 bases left in between. CDR1 is LGHNT, CDR2 FRNRAP, per germline. The CDR3 DNA reads as TGTGCTAGTGGTCCGGACAGTTCCGACGAGCAGTACTTC. Translation gives CASGPDSSDEQYF.

This chain uses TRBV10-2 with TRBJ2-2, with unresolved D. Deletions cut 4 bases from V and 6 bases from J, with 12 bases between. The CDR3 covers 14 residues. Looked up from germline, CDR1 is WSHSY and CDR2 is SAAADI. CDR3 residues: CASSAETLAGELFF. The CDR3 DNA follows: TGCGCCAGCAGTGCGGAGACCCTGGCCGGGGAGCTGTTTTTT.

J is TRBJ1-5 and V is TRBV4-2; the D is unclear. Between the trimmed V and J ends, which lost 2 bases and 2 bases, there was a span of 7 bases. The CDR3 is 14 residues long. Per germline, CDR1 LGHNA and CDR2 YNFKEQ. The CDR3 sequence is CASSQHRGNQPQHF. The CDR3 DNA follows: TGTGCCAGCAGCCAACACCGCGGCAATCAGCCCCAGCATTTT.

In this sample, this clone turned up a few times. This chain joins TRBV9 and TRBJ2-2, with D uncertain. There are 14 residues in the CDR3. V was shortened by 4 bases and J by 2 bases, with 9 bases between the two germline ends. Germline V gene sequence: CDR1 SGDLS, CDR2 YYNGEE. The CDR3 region is CASSSGSNTGELFF. The CDR3 DNA reads as TGTGCCAGCAGCTCCGGTTCCAACACCGGGGAGCTGTTTTTT.

V is TRBV5-6 and J is TRBJ2-5, with 9 nucleotides matching TRBD2. CDR1 is SGHDT, CDR2 YYEEEE, per germline. Trimming cost V 3 bases and J 0 bases; bases outside gene matches: 6. CDR3 length: 16 residues. CDR3 loop: CASSSQGLAYQETQYF. In DNA, the CDR3 is TGTGCCAGCAGCTCTCAGGGACTAGCCTACCAAGAGACCCAGTACTTC.

V usage is TRBV18 and J usage is TRBJ1-2; D is ambiguous. This CDR3 comprises 13 residues. V lost 1 base and J 3 bases, leaving 6 bases between the germline ends. Germline V lookup: CDR1 KGHSH, CDR2 LQKENI. This CDR3 reads CASSPQSYYGYTF. The CDR3 region has the DNA TGTGCCAGCTCACCACAAAGCTACTATGGCTACACCTTC.

V gene TRBV6-6 combines with J gene TRBJ1-5; D may be TRBD1 (5 bases). This CDR3 region has 12 residues. Germline V gives CDR1 MNHNY, CDR2 SVGAGI (reference sequence). Between the trimmed V and J ends, which lost 8 bases and 7 bases, there was a span of 12 bases. Written as DNA, the CDR3 is TGTGCCAGCCGGGACTCATACCAGCCCCAGCATTTT. Residues: CASRDSYQPQHF.

Only one count was recorded for this clone. J is TRBJ2-1 and V is TRBV27, with D uncertain. In germline, CDR1 is MNHEY, CDR2 SMNVEV (reference sequence). V was shortened by 6 bases and J by 0 bases, with 15 bases between the two germline ends. This CDR3 region has 16 residues. For the CDR3, the DNA is TGTGCCAGCAGGCGACATCCCCACAGCTCCTACAATGAGCAGTTCTTC. Translation: CASRRHPHSSYNEQFF.

The V call is TRBV5-1, the J call TRBJ1-2; 9 bases are a match to TRBD1. Germline V gene data show CDR1 as SGHRS and CDR2 as YFSETQ. CDR3 length: 17 amino acids. The J segment lost 8 bases and the V segment lost 4 bases, leaving 18 bases of the junction unmatched. CDR3 amino acids: CASSIGTGRRGEEGYTF. DNA for the CDR3: TGCGCCAGCAGCATAGGGACAGGGAGGAGGGGAGAAGAAGGCTACACCTTC.

V and J are TRBV30 and TRBJ2-1, with 9 bases fitting TRBD1. The CDR3 sequence is 21 residues long. Germline CDR1 reads GTSNPN; CDR2 reads SVGIG (reference sequence). V lost 3 bases and J lost 1; bases outside the gene matches: 22. For the CDR3, the DNA is TGTGCCTGGAGCCCGGGACAGGGATTTGGTCCGGGCGGGGGATCCTACAATGAGCAGTTCTTC. Protein product: CAWSPGQGFGPGGGSYNEQFF.

This clone was detected a few times. One end of the junction is discordant with germline, which a read error may explain. The CDR3 loop reads CASGLNYLYEQYF. CDR3 nucleotides: TGTGCCAGCGGCTTGAACTACCTCTACGAGCAGTACTTC. V usage is TRBV7-2 and J usage is TRBJ2-7; D is ambiguous. The germline V gene has CDR1 SGHTA and CDR2 FQGNSA. The CDR3 is 13 residues long.

The chain recombines TRBV11-1 with TRBJ1-1; 7 nucleotides line up with TRBD1. After removal of 4 bases from V and 4 bases from J, the junction contained 6 bases not matched to a gene. The germline CDR1 and CDR2 sequences are SGHAT and FQDESV (reference sequence). The CDR3 runs 14 residues. The CDR3 DNA is TGTGCCAGCAGCTCCTACAGGGGCCCCACTGAAGCTTTCTTT. Amino acid sequence: CASSSYRGPTEAFF.

V and J are TRBV9 and TRBJ2-2; tentatively, D is TRBD2 (7 bases). Per the germline V gene, CDR1 is SGDLS and CDR2 is YYNGEE. V lost 7 bases and J lost 0, with 19 bases in between. The CDR3 length is 17 residues. The CDR3 is CASASWGGGSNTGELFF. In DNA, the CDR3 is TGTGCCAGCGCCTCATGGGGGGGCGGATCGAACACCGGGGAGCTGTTTTTT.

J is TRBJ1-6 and V is TRBV12-5; 7 bases agree with TRBD1. The CDR3 is made up of 17 amino acids. J gave up 9 bases and V 3 bases, and 14 bases lay outside the gene matches. CDR1 is LGHNT, CDR2 FRNRAP, per germline. DNA of the CDR3: TGTGCTAGTGGTTTCAAAATTACAGGGGCGATGGCTTCACCCCTCCACTTT. Translation: CASGFKITGAMASPLHF. The full variable domain, completed using reference TRBV12-5 and TRBJ1-6, is DARVTQTPRHKVTEMGQEVTMRCQPILGHNTVFWYRQTMMQGLELLAYFRNRAPLDDSGMPKDRFSAEMPDATLATLKIQPSEPRDSAVYFCASGFKITGAMASPLHFGNGTRLTVT.

V is TRBV2 and J is TRBJ2-1; 7 bases are a match to TRBD1. The CDR3 contains 16 residues. The germline V gene has CDR1 SNHLY and CDR2 FYNNEI. The trim removed 5 bases at V and 0 bases at J, leaving 7 bases unmatched. CDR3: CASSSEDRSSYNEQFF. In nucleotides, the CDR3 is TGTGCCAGCAGTTCCGAGGACAGGAGCTCCTACAATGAGCAGTTCTTC. Variable domain in full (rest from reference TRBV2 and TRBJ2-1): EPEVTQTPSHQVTQMGQEVILRCVPISNHLYFYWYRQILGQKVEFLVSFYNNEISEKSEIFDDQFSVERPDGSNFTLKIRSTKLEDSAMYFCASSSEDRSSYNEQFFGPGTRLTVL.

CDR3: CAISAVGQGKVEAFF. The CDR3 DNA reads TGTGCCATCAGTGCCGTCGGACAGGGGAAGGTTGAAGCTTTCTTT. This chain links TRBV10-3 with TRBJ1-1; 9 bases line up with TRBD1. This CDR3 has 15 residues. With 4 bases clipped from V and 7 bases from J, the junction kept 10 bases outside the gene matches. Germline CDR1 and CDR2: ENHRY and SYGVKD.